One and the same sample provided the 27 T cell receptor beta chains below, sequenced in a study of blood T cell repertoires in COVID-19. TCRdb keeps only in-frame clones here, not all; method: immunoSEQ multiplex PCR. The sample lists 150,000 to 200,000 clones, approximately 80% occurring once. Sequencing was performed on PBMCs or T cells enriched from blood (not recorded which). The source of these receptors is a man aged 40-49 years who had recovered from COVID-19.

This clone was counted a few times. V is TRBV30 and J is TRBJ2-3; D may be TRBD1 (5 bases). The CDR3 extends over 13 amino acids. Between the trimmed V and J ends, which lost 3 bases and 8 bases, there was a span of 15 bases. The germline V gene encodes CDR1 GTSNPN and CDR2 SVGIG (reference sequence). The CDR3 loop is CAWSPTHQGTQYF. The CDR3 coding sequence is TGTGCCTGGAGCCCTACACATCAGGGTACGCAGTATTTT. Combining the CDR3 with reference TRBV30 and TRBJ2-3 gives the whole variable domain SQTIHQWPATLVQPVGSPLSLECTVEGTSNPNLYWYRQAAGRGLQLLFYSVGIGQISSEVPQNLSASRPQDRQFILSSKKLLLSDSGFYLCAWSPTHQGTQYFGPGTRLTVL.

This clone was counted a few times. V is TRBV25-1 and J is TRBJ2-1; TRBD1 matches 8 bases. Germline assignment: CDR1 MGHDK and CDR2 SYGVNS. V trimming: 4 bases; J trimming: 7 bases; junction bases outside the gene matches: 9. The CDR3 length is 15 residues. CDR3 loop: CASSGAGQGPNEQFF. CDR3 DNA sequence: TGTGCCAGCAGTGGAGCAGGACAGGGCCCTAATGAGCAGTTCTTC.

This clone was counted a single time. V usage is TRBV7-6 and J usage is TRBJ2-7, with D possibly being TRBD1 (6 bases). Trimming left V 3 bases short and J 2 bases short, with 17 bases between. The CDR3 is made up of 16 amino acids. Germline V CDR1 and CDR2: SGHVS, FNYEAQ. The CDR3 sequence is CASSFGGQLVPYEQYF. CDR3 sequence (DNA): TGTGCCAGCAGCTTTGGGGGCCAGCTAGTACCCTACGAGCAGTACTTC.

V gene TRBV10-2 combines with J gene TRBJ2-3, with D possibly being TRBD1 (5 bases). Per germline, CDR1 WSHSY and CDR2 SAAADI. This CDR3 has 14 amino acids. Trimming cost V 3 bases and J 0 bases, with 7 bases left between them. CDR3 in amino acids: CASSDHRSTDTQYF. Written as DNA, the CDR3 is TGCGCCAGCAGTGACCACAGGAGCACAGATACGCAGTATTTT.

The rearrangement links TRBV6-5 to TRBJ2-3, with 11 positions matching TRBD2. Germline lookup yields CDR1 MNHEY and CDR2 SVGAGI. The CDR3 contains 14 residues. V lost 8 bases and J lost 2; bases outside the gene matches: 3. CDR3 sequence reads: CASSSGGNTDTQYF. The CDR3 DNA is TGTGCCAGCTCTAGCGGGGGGAACACAGATACGCAGTATTTT.

The rearrangement uses TRBV1 and TRBJ1-1; the D call of TRBD1 is as the table states it, not checked on the DNA. TRBV1 is a pseudogene segment. The CDR3 extends over 19 amino acids. CDR3 sequence reads: CTSSQVLTETGTVNTEAFF. The CDR3 DNA is TGCACCAGCAGCCAAGTTCTAACCGAAACCGGGACAGTGAACACTGAAGCTTTCTTT.

There are many counts of this clone. Other nucleotide sequences from this sample produce the same CDR3. The chain is built from TRBV18 and TRBJ2-1; a possible D gene is TRBD2 (6 bases). The germline CDR1 and CDR2 sequences are KGHSH and LQKENI. V gave up 6 bases and J gave up 5 bases, with 11 bases separating them. The CDR3 loop spans 13 amino acids. This CDR3 is CASSPGLNNEQFF. CDR3 nucleotide sequence: TGTGCCAGCTCGCCGGGACTCAACAATGAGCAGTTCTTC.

This clone was detected only a few times. This chain uses TRBV9 with TRBJ2-1, with a weak D call TRBD2 (6 bases). Germline CDR1 and CDR2: SGDLS and YYNGEE. CDR3 length equals 17 residues. V was cut by 0 bases and J by 0 bases, with 13 bases left in between. This CDR3 is CASSVAGDLNSYNEQFF. CDR3 DNA: TGTGCCAGCAGCGTAGCGGGGGACTTAAACTCCTACAATGAGCAGTTCTTC. Together with reference TRBV9 and TRBJ2-1, the CDR3 gives the full variable domain: DSGVTQTPKHLITATGQRVTLRCSPRSGDLSVYWYQQSLDQGLQFLIQYYNGEERAKGNILERFSAQQFPDLHSELNLSSLELGDSALYFCASSVAGDLNSYNEQFFGPGTRLTVL.

The chain recombines TRBV5-1 with TRBJ2-1, with D perhaps matching TRBD2 (6 bases). The CDR3 runs 13 residues. Germline V gene lookup returns CDR1 SGHRS and CDR2 YFSETQ. Deletions cut 4 bases from V and 10 bases from J, with 15 bases between. The chain's CDR3 is CASSLGREPEQFF. The DNA for the CDR3 is TGCGCCAGCAGCCTGGGGCGGGAACCGGAGCAGTTCTTC.

The sample holds one count of this clone. The chain links TRBV6-5 to TRBJ2-3; TRBD2 matches 9 bases. V was pared by 5 bases and J by 3 bases, with 3 bases of the junction left unmatched. CDR3 length equals 14 residues. Germline lookup yields CDR1 MNHEY and CDR2 SVGAGI. In nucleotides, the CDR3 is TGTGCCAGCAGTAGCGGGGGGAAAACAGATACGCAGTATTTT. It specifies CASSSGGKTDTQYF.

The chain is built from TRBV4-1 and TRBJ2-5; D is undetermined. V was clipped by 1 base and J by 2 bases, with 8 bases between them. The CDR3 runs to 14 residues. Germline V gene lookup returns CDR1 MGHRA and CDR2 YSYEKL. The CDR3 DNA sequence: TGCGCCAGCAGCCAAGTCGCCAGACAAGAGACCCAGTACTTC. It specifies CASSQVARQETQYF.

The chain joins TRBV5-5 to TRBJ1-2; tentatively, D is TRBD1 (5 bases). The CDR3 spans 15 residues. V dropped 4 bases and J dropped 4 bases, with 17 bases sitting between them. Germline lookup yields CDR1 SGHKS and CDR2 YYEKEE (reference sequence). The CDR3: CASSPQGVGFYGYTF. DNA of the CDR3: TGTGCCAGCAGCCCTCAGGGTGTGGGGTTCTATGGCTACACCTTC.

This chain's CDR3 is CASSDGTPGANVLTF. CDR3 DNA: TGCGCCAGCAGTGACGGGACACCTGGGGCCAACGTCCTGACTTTC. The V gene is TRBV10-1, the J gene TRBJ2-6; possibly TRBD1 for D (6 bases). The CDR3 sequence is 15 residues long. V was cut by 3 bases and J by 2 bases, with 8 bases left in between. Germline V gene data show CDR1 as WNHNN and CDR2 as SYGVQD (reference sequence).

This clone was seen only once. This chain joins TRBV3-1 (or the pseudogene TRBV3-2) and TRBJ1-4; a possible D gene is TRBD1 (5 bases). Trimming shortened V by 3 bases and J by 2 bases, and 7 bases separated the two germline ends. CDR3 length equals 14 residues. CDR1 and CDR2 from the germline V gene are LGHDT and YNNKEL (reference sequence). CDR3 region: CASSQRQTNEKLFF. DNA of the CDR3: TGTGCCAGCAGCCAGCGACAGACTAATGAAAAACTGTTTTTT.

The chain couples TRBV30 to TRBJ1-2; possibly TRBD1 for D (5 bases). The V and J ends lost 2 bases and 2 bases respectively, with 9 bases between them. Germline CDR1 is GTSNPN and CDR2 is SVGIG (reference sequence). The CDR3 consists of 13 residues. This CDR3 reads CAWSLQGNYGYTF. DNA of the CDR3: TGTGCCTGGAGTCTTCAGGGAAACTATGGCTACACCTTC.

This clone appeared once. V is TRBV5-5 and J is TRBJ2-3; the D gene is possibly TRBD1 (6 bases). Trimming stripped 0 bases from V and 3 bases from J, with 14 bases between. This CDR3 region has 16 residues. Germline V gives CDR1 SGHKS, CDR2 YYEKEE (reference sequence). The CDR3 region has the DNA TGTGCCAGCAGCTTGGCCCCGGTCCAGGGGACAGATACGCAGTATTTT. Amino acids: CASSLAPVQGTDTQYF.

The chain links TRBV19 to TRBJ2-7; 7 bases fit TRBD1. The CDR3 length is 13 residues. Germline V gene lookup returns CDR1 LNHDA and CDR2 SQIVND (reference sequence). J lost 4 bases, V lost 8 bases, and 8 bases had no gene match. CDR3 DNA sequence: TGTGCCAGTGCAAAACAGGGGCCGTACGAGCAGTACTTC. It is translated as CASAKQGPYEQYF.

There are a few counts of this clone. The chain couples TRBV4-1 to TRBJ1-2, with 8 bases matching TRBD1. Trimming cost V 1 base and J 4 bases; bases outside gene matches: 8. The CDR3 consists of 16 residues. Germline loops: CDR1 MGHRA, CDR2 YSYEKL. CDR3 sequence: CASSQVGSGGIYGYTF. For the CDR3, the DNA is TGCGCCAGCAGCCAAGTCGGGTCAGGGGGCATCTATGGCTACACCTTC.

In this sample, this clone turned up once. The chain joins TRBV4-2 to TRBJ1-4, with 12 nucleotides matching TRBD1. CDR3 length equals 18 residues. Germline V gives CDR1 LGHNA, CDR2 YNFKEQ. After removal of 4 bases from V and 7 bases from J, the junction contained 13 bases not matched to a gene. In DNA, the CDR3 is TGTGCCAGCAGCCGGCAGGAGGGACAGGGGGCCGTTAGTGAAAAACTGTTTTTT. This translates into CASSRQEGQGAVSEKLFF.

This clone was counted between two and nine times. This rearrangement joins TRBV7-8 to TRBJ2-2; possibly TRBD2 for D (6 bases). Germline lookup yields CDR1 SGHVS and CDR2 FQNEAQ. Deletions cut 10 bases from V and 0 bases from J, with 12 bases between. The CDR3 consists of 14 residues. CDR3 sequence: CATRTGANTGELFF. CDR3 nucleotide sequence: TGTGCCACCAGGACGGGGGCGAACACCGGGGAGCTGTTTTTT. The complete variable domain, with remaining parts taken from reference TRBV7-8 and TRBJ2-2, reads GAGVSQSPRYKVAKRGQDVALRCDPISGHVSLFWYQQALGQGPEFLTYFQNEAQLDKSGLPSDRFFAERPEGSVSTLKIQRTQQEDSAVYLCATRTGANTGELFFGEGSRLTVL.

This clone was detected a few times. This sequence joins TRBV19 and TRBJ1-1, with D perhaps matching TRBD1 (6 bases). V lost 3 bases and J 5 bases, leaving 13 bases between the germline ends. CDR3 length equals 14 residues. CDR1 and CDR2 (germline): LNHDA, SQIVND (reference sequence). CDR3 DNA sequence: TGTGCCAGTAGTATTCCCTGGACAGTAACTGAAGCTTTCTTT. Its protein is CASSIPWTVTEAFF.

The chain links TRBV19 to TRBJ1-5, with D possibly being TRBD1 (6 bases). V lost 6 bases, J lost 4 bases, and 19 bases lay in between. Germline V gene lookup returns CDR1 LNHDA and CDR2 SQIVND (reference sequence). The CDR3 extends over 16 amino acids. In DNA form, the CDR3 reads TGTGCCAGTAGGGCCTTCGCGGGGGGCACGAATCAGCCCCAGCATTTT. It is translated as CASRAFAGGTNQPQHF.

This clone appeared once. J is TRBJ1-1 and V is TRBV7-6; weak D call: TRBD1 (5 bases). Trimming left V 0 bases short and J 4 bases short, with 21 bases between. Germline-derived CDR1 and CDR2 are SGHVS and FNYEAQ. The CDR3 is 18 residues long. CDR3 in DNA: TGTGCCAGCAGCTTAGCGACCGGGACTGCTACCCCCGGCACTGAAGCTTTCTTT. Translated, it gives CASSLATGTATPGTEAFF.

Turning to this clone: The identical CDR3 is also encoded by other nucleotide sequences in the sample. This chain joins TRBV7-6 and TRBJ1-2; weak D call: TRBD1 (6 bases). V dropped 2 bases and J dropped 8 bases, with 9 bases sitting between them. The CDR3 loop spans 12 amino acids. CDR1 and CDR2 from the germline V gene are SGHVS and FNYEAQ. The CDR3 DNA reads TGTGCCAGCAGCTTATCAGGGGACGGCTACACCTTC. Its translation: CASSLSGDGYTF.

The V call is TRBV11-1, the J call TRBJ2-2; 9 nucleotides match TRBD1. J was trimmed by 7 bases and V by 8 bases; bases with no gene match: 5. The CDR3 loop spans 13 amino acids. The germline gives CDR1 SGHAT, CDR2 FQDESV (reference sequence). The CDR3 loop is CASARTGVGELFF. In DNA form, the CDR3 reads TGTGCCAGCGCGAGGACAGGGGTCGGGGAGCTGTTTTTT.

This clone was counted a single time. The chain uses TRBV5-4 and TRBJ1-1; a weak D match, TRBD1 (5 bases). There are 15 residues in the CDR3. Germline values: CDR1 SGHNT, CDR2 YYREEE (reference sequence). The V gene lost 3 bases and the J gene lost 0 bases, with 12 bases spanning the gap. In DNA, the CDR3 is TGTGCCAGCAGCTCCCAAGACAGATTGAACACTGAAGCTTTCTTT. Its protein is CASSSQDRLNTEAFF.

This sequence joins TRBV6-1 and TRBJ1-2, with D perhaps matching TRBD1 (6 bases). Germline CDR1 reads MNHNS; CDR2 reads SASEGT. Trimming stripped 4 bases from V and 3 bases from J, with 9 bases between. The CDR3 is made up of 13 amino acids. CDR3 bases: TGTGCCAGCAGTGGGTCAGGGGACTATGGCTACACCTTC. Its protein product is CASSGSGDYGYTF.